Listed below are T cell receptor beta chains from one sample, sequenced in a study of breast tumors, draining lymph nodes, adjacent tissues. TCRdb passed the multiplex PCR reads through MiXCR, listing each CDR3 protein once. This table holds roughly 86,000 distinct CDR3 sequences, under 25% found once. Specimen: axillary lymph node tissue. Receptors originate from a female donor with breast cancer. Some clones in this sample may be carry-over from other donors' samples. Each CDR3 is given with its conserved first and last residue. A D gene is named only where the DNA matches it firmly. The size field is filled for only some rows; it gives once, few, many or a size class.

size	D	J	V	DNA	CDR3
once	-	TRBJ2-5	TRBV7-2	TGTGCCATCAGCTTCGGCCCGGGTCGACAAGGGACCCAGTACTTC	CAISFGPGRQGTQYF
many	-	TRBJ2-7	TRBV6-2/TRBV6-3	TGTGCCAGCAGCCGGACATTTGGGGCAGAATACGAGCAGTACTTC	CASSRTFGAEYEQYF
many	-	TRBJ2-1	TRBV15	TGTGCCACCAGCAGACAGAGGGATGAGCAGTTCTTC	CATSRQRDEQFF
many	-	TRBJ1-2	TRBV19	TGTGCCAGTAGTAAGAGGAGCGATACTTCGCTCTATGGCTACACCTTC	CASSKRSDTSLYGYTF
many	TRBD2	TRBJ2-3	TRBV11-2	TGTGCCAGCAGCTTAATTGGCGGGAGGAAAGTAGATACGCAGTATTTT	CASSLIGGRKVDTQYF
-	-	TRBJ2-2	TRBV7-3	TGTGCCAGCAGCCCAGGTCCCGGGGAGCTGTTTTTT	CASSPGPGELFF
medium-sized	TRBD2	TRBJ2-1	TRBV20-1	TGCAGTGCCCGGACTAGCCTGGATGAGCAGTTCTTC	CSARTSLDEQFF
many	TRBD2	TRBJ2-7	TRBV10-3	TGTGCCATCAACGCGAGCCTTACTAGCGGGGCCTCCTACGAGCAGTACTTC	CAINASLTSGASYEQYF
many	-	TRBJ1-6	TRBV20-1	TGCAGTGCTCCAAAGACCCGAAATTCACCCCTCCACTTT	CSAPKTRNSPLHF
few	-	TRBJ1-2	TRBV28	TGTGCCAGCCAGTTTGGGGATAGGGGCTATGGCTACACCTTC	CASQFGDRGYGYTF
many	-	TRBJ1-3	TRBV20-1	TGCAGTGCTCCCAGGGGAAACACCATATATTTT	CSAPRGNTIYF
many	-	TRBJ2-3	TRBV9	TGTGCCAGCAGCTTCGCCGGGTCCACAGATACGCAGTATTTT	CASSFAGSTDTQYF
many	-	TRBJ2-1	TRBV19	TGTGCCAGTAGTACCCCTCCTACGTGGCGGGGCCGGAATGAGCAGTTCTTC	CASSTPPTWRGRNEQFF
many	TRBD2	TRBJ2-1	TRBV19	TGTGCCACACTAGCGGCCGACAATGAGCAGTTCTTC	CATLAADNEQFF
many	TRBD1	TRBJ2-2	TRBV24-1	TGTGCCACCAGTGCCACGACAGGGACCGGGGAGCTGTTTTTT	CATSATTGTGELFF
many	TRBD2	TRBJ2-1	TRBV20-1	TGCAGTGCGCCCAGGGCGGGAGCGTCCGGGGAGCAGTTCTTC	CSAPRAGASGEQFF
many	-	TRBJ2-7	TRBV5-8	TGTGCCAGCAGCGAGCGAACGGGACGCACGGGGTACGAGCAGTACTTC	CASSERTGRTGYEQYF
many	TRBD2	TRBJ2-7	TRBV7-8	TGTGCCAGCAGCTCCGGGACTAGCGGGAGGCACTCCTACGAGCAGTACTTC	CASSSGTSGRHSYEQYF
many	-	TRBJ2-5	TRBV6-2/TRBV6-3	TGTGCCAGCAGCAAAGGCGCGACTATACCTTTTCAAGAGACCCAGTACTTC	CASSKGATIPFQETQYF
-	TRBD1	TRBJ2-2	TRBV2	TGTGCTAGCAGTGAAGCGCTTCATGGACAGGGGGCCGGGGAGCTGTTTTTT	CASSEALHGQGAGELFF
many	-	TRBJ2-5	TRBV2	TGTGCCAGCGTGGGGGGCGGGGAGACCCAGTACTTC	CASVGGGETQYF
many	TRBD1	TRBJ1-5	TRBV10-1	TGCGCCAGCACTCGGACAGGAGGTAGCAATCAGCCCCAGCATTTT	CASTRTGGSNQPQHF
many	TRBD2	TRBJ2-7	TRBV19	TGTGCCAGTAGCCGACTAGCGGGAGGCGAGCAGTACTTC	CASSRLAGGEQYF
-	-	TRBJ1-3	TRBV27	TGTGCCAGCAGTTTAAACAGGTCGGCTGGAAACACCATATATTTT	CASSLNRSAGNTIYF
few	-	TRBJ2-1	TRBV20-1	TGCAGTGCTCTTCGACAGAATGGGCAGTTCTTC	CSALRQNGQFF
many	TRBD2	TRBJ2-1	TRBV2	TGTGCCAGCACGAACCGGAAGACTAGCGGGAGGGTAAATGAGCAGTTCTTC	CASTNRKTSGRVNEQFF
few	-	TRBJ2-6	TRBV28	TGTGCCAGCAGTTTTTACCGCTCGGGAGTTGGGGCCAACGTCCTGACTTTC	CASSFYRSGVGANVLTF
many	TRBD2	TRBJ2-7	TRBV5-6	TGTGCCAGCAGTAATTTTCGGACTAGCGTCTCCTACGAGCAGTACTTC	CASSNFRTSVSYEQYF
few	TRBD1	TRBJ2-7	TRBV27	TGTGCCAGCAGAGCAACCCATCTGGGACAGAGGACGGACGAGCAGTACTTC	CASRATHLGQRTDEQYF
many	TRBD1	TRBJ2-1	TRBV4-3	TGCGCCAGCGCGACCTCGACAGGGGCCACCGCCTCCTACAATGAGCAGTTCTTC	CASATSTGATASYNEQFF
many	-	TRBJ1-4	TRBV5-1	TGCGCCAGCAGTCCCCGGAGGATTAATGAAAAACTGTTTTTT	CASSPRRINEKLFF
-	-	TRBJ2-7	TRBV27	TGTGCCAGCAGTTTAACCCCTAGGAGGTTCTACGAGCAGTACTTC	CASSLTPRRFYEQYF
many	-	TRBJ1-2	TRBV3-1	TGTGCCAGCAGCCCCGGACGGCACTATGGCTACACCTTC	CASSPGRHYGYTF
many	TRBD2	TRBJ2-7	TRBV5-1	TGCGCCAGCAGCCACATGCGGGGGAACTACGAGCAGTACTTC	CASSHMRGNYEQYF
many	TRBD2	TRBJ2-1	TRBV7-2	TGTGCCAGCAGCCCAACGGGACTAGCCATCAATGAGCAGTTCTTC	CASSPTGLAINEQFF
many	-	TRBJ1-6	TRBV20-1	TGCAGTGCTAGAGAGGGAAATAATTCACCCCTCCACTTT	CSAREGNNSPLHF
many	-	TRBJ2-7	TRBV20-1	TGCAGTGCTAGAGACCGGGGAGGCGCCTCCTACGAGCAGTACTTC	CSARDRGGASYEQYF
many	-	TRBJ1-4	TRBV20-1	TGCAGTGCTAGTGTTGCAACTAATGAAAAACTGTTTTTT	CSASVATNEKLFF
many	TRBD2	TRBJ2-1	TRBV12-3/TRBV12-4	TGTGCCAGCAGCGGACTAGCGGGAGTAGGTATCAATGAGCAGTTCTTC	CASSGLAGVGINEQFF
many	TRBD1	TRBJ1-6	TRBV19	TGTGCCAGTAGTCCCGGGACAGGCCTTAATTCACCCCTCCACTTT	CASSPGTGLNSPLHF
-	TRBD1	TRBJ1-2	TRBV28	TGTGCCAGCAGCCTGACCGGGACAGGGGGTATCTATGGCTACACCTTC	CASSLTGTGGIYGYTF
many	TRBD2	TRBJ2-1	TRBV11-3	TGTGCCAGCTCTAGCGGGAAGGGTGAGCAGTTCTTC	CASSSGKGEQFF
-	TRBD1	TRBJ1-2	TRBV3-1	TGTGCCAGCAGCCGACAGGGAGACTATGGCTACACCTTC	CASSRQGDYGYTF
many	-	TRBJ2-5	TRBV7-9	TGTGCCAGCAGCTTAGCGGCGGGGCCTCAAGAGACCCAGTACTTC	CASSLAAGPQETQYF
many	-	TRBJ2-3	TRBV7-6	TGTGCCAGCAGCTTAGCCAGGGGAGTGAGCACAGATACGCAGTATTTT	CASSLARGVSTDTQYF
many	-	TRBJ2-7	TRBV7-2	TGTGCCAGCAGCCCCCCTGGGGTGGGGAGAATTCTCGAGCAGTACTTC	CASSPPGVGRILEQYF
many	TRBD1	TRBJ1-3	TRBV9	TGTGCCAGCAGCGTAGCGGGACAGGTCGGAAACACCATATATTTT	CASSVAGQVGNTIYF
-	-	TRBJ1-3	TRBV28	TGTGCCAGCAGTTTTCCTCTCTCTGGAAACACCATATATTTT	CASSFPLSGNTIYF
few	TRBD2	TRBJ2-2	TRBV5-4	TGTGCCAGCAGCCCCGCGGGTAGCGGGAGGGCCGGCACCGGGGAGCTGTTTTTT	CASSPAGSGRAGTGELFF
many	TRBD1	TRBJ2-2	TRBV7-9	TGTGCCAGCAGCCATCAGGACAGGGGTCGCACCGGGGAGCTGTTTTTT	CASSHQDRGRTGELFF
-	TRBD1	TRBJ2-3	TRBV3-1	TGTGCCAGCAGCCAATATGGGACAGGAGCCACAGATACGCAGTATTTT	CASSQYGTGATDTQYF
many	TRBD1	TRBJ1-2	TRBV20-1	TGCAGTGCTAGAGAAACTACAGGGGTCGGGATTAACTATGGCTACACCTTC	CSARETTGVGINYGYTF
few	TRBD2	TRBJ2-1	TRBV27	TGTGCCAGTATTAGCGGGAGAGGGGTAAATGAGCAGTTCTTC	CASISGRGVNEQFF
many	TRBD2	TRBJ2-5	TRBV24-1	TGTGCCACCAGTGACCGAGGACTAGCGGGAGGTCGTGGAGAGACCCAGTACTTC	CATSDRGLAGGRGETQYF
many	-	TRBJ2-2	TRBV12-3/TRBV12-4	TGTGCCAGCAGTTTAAGGGCCGGGGAGCTGTTTTTT	CASSLRAGELFF
many	TRBD1	TRBJ2-1	TRBV12-3/TRBV12-4	TGTGCCAGCAGGGATAGACAGGGGGCGAGCTCCTACAATGAGCAGTTCTTC	CASRDRQGASSYNEQFF
few	-	TRBJ2-7	TRBV3-1	TGTGCCAGCAGTGGAACTAGCAGTTTCTACGAGCAGTACTTC	CASSGTSSFYEQYF
-	-	TRBJ2-4	TRBV7-9	TGTGCCAGCAGCTCGCCCGGGGGCCTTTGGGGCAAAAACATTCAGTACTTC	CASSSPGGLWGKNIQYF
once	TRBD2	TRBJ2-7	TRBV6-5	TGTGCCAGCAGTCCCGAGACTAGCGGGCCGTACGAGCAGTACTTC	CASSPETSGPYEQYF